This T cell receptor beta chain was recorded in a study of cytomegalovirus exposure and HLA in healthy donors. Study overall: Counted in an early data release were 75 million to 85 million unique TCRs from HLA-typed donors.

V was pared by 4 bases and J by 0 bases, with 10 bases between. The CDR3 spans 15 residues. In germline, CDR1 is LNHDA, CDR2 SQIVND (reference sequence). Regarding the study as a whole: A few chains tied to CMV proved CMV antigen-specific in vitro. As was reported, the HLA-A and HLA-B alleles of most subjects were accurately predicted from TCR beta sequences.

Note on this clone: Its antigen is still unknown.

Healthy bone marrow donors made up the cohort. Use of 60 Vbeta and 13 Jbeta primers characterized the PCR. Clones were read by immunoSEQ multiplex PCR, and TCRdb kept only the in-frame ones, dropping some. Of about 94,000 clones detected, 75% to 80% appear once; the ten largest clones hold roughly 3.7%. The gene calls are TRBV19 and TRBJ2-1; D is unresolved. This TCR was sampled from a man aged 30 to 39 in good health and CMV-seronegative. The sequenced sample was PBMCs. CDR3 sequence (DNA): TGTGCCAGTAGTAGCTTCGATAGCTCCTACAATGAGCAGTTCTTC. As protein: CASSSFDSSYNEQFF.